These 19 T cell receptor beta chains were all obtained from the same sample, sequenced in a study of T cells after yellow fever vaccination. Each CDR3 protein is one row after TCRdb ran MiXCR on the 5' RACE reads. The repertoire has about 53,000 distinct CDR3 sequences, 7.1% of them found once; the top ten carry approximately 37%. Specimen: CD8+ T cells sorted from PBMCs, collected on the day of the first yellow fever vaccination. These receptors came from a man younger than 35 who received the YFV17D yellow fever vaccine.

The chain uses TRBV7-9 and TRBJ2-1, with 9 positions matching TRBD2. V lost 4 bases to trimming and J lost 7 bases; unmatched junction nucleotides: 8. CDR3 length equals 15 residues. Looked up from germline, CDR1 is SEHNR and CDR2 is FQNEAQ (reference sequence). The CDR3 is CASSSPTSGGNEQFF. The CDR3 DNA sequence: TGTGCCAGCAGCTCGCCGACTAGCGGTGGGAATGAGCAGTTCTTC.

This clonotype has ten or more counts. This sequence joins TRBV6-4 and TRBJ2-3, with 8 bases aligning to TRBD2. V lost 2 bases, J lost 1 base, and 2 bases stayed unmatched. This CDR3 is built from 15 residues. Germline V gene data show CDR1 as MRHNA and CDR2 as SNTAGT. The CDR3 reads CASSDEAGGTDTQYF. As DNA, the CDR3 is TGTGCCAGCAGTGACGAAGCGGGGGGCACAGATACGCAGTATTTT.

This clonotype has a count of ten or more. The rearrangement links TRBV7-3 to TRBJ1-2; a weak D match, TRBD1 (5 bases). The CDR3 consists of 13 residues. The V gene lost 1 base and the J gene lost 7 bases, with 10 bases spanning the gap. Germline CDR1 is SGHTA and CDR2 is FQGTGA. DNA of the CDR3: TGTGCCAGCAGCTTAAACCCAGACAGTGGCTACACCTTC. Its protein is CASSLNPDSGYTF.

Only a few counts were recorded for this clonotype. V is TRBV4-1 and J is TRBJ1-2; 7 bases map to TRBD1. Per the germline V gene, CDR1 is MGHRA and CDR2 is YSYEKL. This CDR3 region has 13 residues. V was clipped by 3 bases and J by 8 bases; unmatched bases: 6. The CDR3 nucleotides are TGCGCCAGCAGCCACCAAGGGGGCATCGGCTACACCTTC. This encodes CASSHQGGIGYTF.

The table lists this clonotype with many counts. The chain links TRBV11-2 to TRBJ2-1, with a tentative D call TRBD1 (6 bases). Trimming left V 4 bases short and J 0 bases short, with 13 bases between. Germline V gene lookup returns CDR1 SGHAT and CDR2 FQNNGV. The CDR3 has 16 amino acids. CDR3 loop: CASSWRTGSSYNEQFF. CDR3 DNA: TGTGCCAGCAGCTGGAGAACAGGGAGCTCCTACAATGAGCAGTTCTTC.

This clonotype was detected a few times. J is TRBJ2-5 and V is TRBV6-5; a weak D match, TRBD2 (7 bases). Germline CDR1 is MNHEY and CDR2 is SVGAGI. The V and J ends lost 0 bases and 5 bases respectively, with 10 bases between them. The CDR3 extends over 14 amino acids. This CDR3 is CASSYSGGAETQYF. CDR3 sequence (DNA): TGTGCCAGCAGTTACTCTGGGGGGGCGGAGACCCAGTACTTC.

CDR3 bases: TGCGCCAGCACGGTAGGCATACGGGACACTGAAGCTTTCTTT. Translation: CASTVGIRDTEAFF. This sequence joins TRBV5-1 and TRBJ1-1; D gene unclear. The length of the CDR3 is 14 residues. Germline CDR1 and CDR2: SGHRS and YFSETQ. The V end lost 6 bases, the J end lost 3 bases, and 15 bases lay between the germline ends.

This clonotype is medium-sized in the sample. The chain is built from TRBV29-1 and TRBJ1-2, with no clear D. V lost 7 bases and J 11 bases, leaving 17 bases between the germline ends. The CDR3 contains 11 residues. CDR1 is SQVTM, CDR2 ANQGSEA, per germline. CDR3 sequence: CSAWRQFEYTF. The CDR3 DNA reads TGCAGCGCCTGGAGACAATTCGAGTACACCTTC.

Ten or more counts support this clonotype. In DNA form, the CDR3 reads TGCAGCGTTGAAGCAACTAGCGGGGGGGCGAATGAGCAGTTCTTC. The encoded protein is CSVEATSGGANEQFF. The chain combines TRBV29-1 with TRBJ2-1; 13 nucleotides match TRBD2. The CDR3 covers 15 residues. Germline assignment: CDR1 SQVTM and CDR2 ANQGSEA. With 1 base clipped from V and 7 bases from J, the junction kept 4 bases outside the gene matches.

This clonotype was found many times. CDR3 region: CAISESEGSHFYQPQHF. The DNA of the CDR3 is TGTGCCATCAGTGAGTCCGAGGGGTCCCACTTCTATCAGCCCCAGCATTTT. The V and J genes are TRBV10-3 and TRBJ1-5; maybe TRBD1 (5 bases). This CDR3 contains 17 residues. From germline, CDR1 is ENHRY and CDR2 SYGVKD. Trimming removed 0 bases from V and 5 bases from J, with 17 bases in between.

This clonotype was observed a few times. The chain joins TRBV6-2 or TRBV6-3 to TRBJ1-2, with D perhaps matching TRBD1 (5 bases). Germline CDR1 reads MNHEY; CDR2 reads SVGEGT. The length of the CDR3 is 13 residues. Trimming took off 3 bases at V and 6 bases at J, with 11 bases between the two ends. Here the CDR3 DNA reads TGTGCCAGCAGTTATACCGGGACGGATGGCTACACCTTC. Translating it yields CASSYTGTDGYTF.

This clonotype was seen repeatedly, ten times or more. This chain connects TRBV4-1 to TRBJ2-5, with D hard to call. Germline CDR1 is MGHRA and CDR2 is YSYEKL. The CDR3 totals 16 residues. V was shortened by 0 bases and J by 1 base, with 12 bases between the two germline ends. As DNA, the CDR3 is TGCGCCAGCAGCCAAGATAGAGCTGAGCTCCAAGAGACCCAGTACTTC. Translation: CASSQDRAELQETQYF.

V gene TRBV4-1 combines with J gene TRBJ2-2; 9 positions agree with TRBD2. CDR3 length equals 20 residues. Unmatched junction bases numbered 18, after V lost 0 bases and J lost 7 bases. The germline V gene has CDR1 MGHRA and CDR2 YSYEKL. CDR3 sequence reads: CASSQDNVGPSGELGGELFF. CDR3 DNA sequence: TGCGCCAGCAGCCAAGATAATGTCGGCCCTAGCGGGGAGTTAGGCGGGGAGCTGTTTTTT.

At least ten counts were recorded for this clonotype. The chain recombines TRBV12-3 or TRBV12-4 with TRBJ1-1; the D is unclear. V was clipped by 2 bases and J by 1 base, with 5 bases between them. CDR3 size: 13 residues. The CDR3 sequence is CASSLSRNTEAFF. The DNA of the CDR3 is TGTGCCAGCAGTTTATCCAGGAACACTGAAGCTTTCTTT.

This clonotype was counted at least ten times. The chain uses TRBV4-1 and TRBJ2-5; D ambiguous. CDR1 and CDR2 from the germline V gene are MGHRA and YSYEKL. The V and J ends lost 2 bases and 3 bases respectively, with 10 bases between them. The CDR3 is 14 residues long. The CDR3: CASSQFPAKETQYF. The CDR3 DNA sequence: TGCGCCAGCAGCCAATTTCCAGCTAAAGAGACCCAGTACTTC.

This clonotype has a count of ten or more. J is TRBJ1-5 and V is TRBV20-1; tentative D call: TRBD1 (5 bases). V lost 5 bases and J lost 4, with 9 bases in between. This CDR3 contains 12 residues. Germline CDR1 is DFQATT and CDR2 is SNEGSKA (reference sequence). Here the CDR3 reads CSARPGNQPQHF. For the CDR3, the DNA is TGCAGTGCTCGCCCAGGGAATCAGCCCCAGCATTTT.

This clonotype showed up many times. The chain combines TRBV5-1 with TRBJ2-3, with TRBD2 matching over 11 bases. After removal of 4 bases from V and 0 bases from J, the junction contained 4 bases not matched to a gene. The CDR3 length is 16 residues. The germline V gene encodes CDR1 SGHRS and CDR2 YFSETQ. The CDR3 reads CASSPGLAVSTDTQYF. CDR3 DNA: TGCGCCAGCAGCCCGGGACTAGCGGTGAGCACAGATACGCAGTATTTT.

V gene TRBV4-3 combines with J gene TRBJ2-5, with D unclear. The CDR3 spans 13 residues. Germline CDR1 LGHNA, CDR2 YSLEER. Trimming stripped 2 bases from V and 4 bases from J, with 8 bases between. In DNA form, the CDR3 reads TGCGCCAGCAGCCAAACGGTTCGAGAGACCCAGTACTTC. Amino acid sequence: CASSQTVRETQYF.

A few counts support this clonotype. The rearrangement uses TRBV6-2 or TRBV6-3 and TRBJ2-3; D not resolved. CDR1 is MNHEY and CDR2 is SVGEGT in the germline V gene. V was shortened by 6 bases and J by 5 bases, with 9 bases between the two germline ends. The CDR3 contains 12 residues. CDR3 amino acids: CASRPREDTQYF. Written as DNA, the CDR3 is TGTGCCAGCAGGCCGAGAGAAGATACGCAGTATTTT.